Ten or more counts support the clone carrying this T cell receptor beta chain. Its specificity is unknown. It was considered stable Graves' hyperthyroidism when ophthalmopathy did not progress within 18 months. The sample is drawn from a study of T cells in Graves' hyperthyroidism and ophthalmopathy. Notes on the study in general: Progression to ophthalmopathy was predicted a median of about 6.6 months early.

Amplified TCR beta CDR3 regions came from RNA transcripts. The primer set for the first-round RT-PCR of the TCR CDR3 was HTBI. In TCRdb, the multiplex PCR reads were re-called with MiXCR into one record per CDR3 protein. Here the sample spans approximately 480,000 distinct CDR3 sequences, about a fifth being singletons. Trimming removed 5 bases from V and 6 bases from J, with 13 bases in between. The CDR3 covers 14 residues. Germline V gives CDR1 KGHDR, CDR2 SFDVKD. The V gene is TRBV24-1, the J gene TRBJ1-5; D call uncertain. Sequencing was performed on blood. This receptor was taken from a man between 18 and 29 years old with Graves' hyperthyroidism. Written as DNA, the CDR3 is TGTGCCACCAGTGCGTCTGGTGTGGGTCAGCCCCAGCATTTT. This sequence encodes CATSASGVGQPQHF.